Below are 14 T cell receptor beta chains sequenced from a single sample in a study of T cells after yellow fever vaccination. TCRdb independently ran MiXCR on the 5' RACE reads; one entry per CDR3 protein. This table has about 260,000 distinct CDR3 sequences, roughly 13% appearing once. Sequencing was performed on CD4+ T cells sorted from PBMCs, taken 45 days after the yellow fever booster vaccination. The receptors were sampled from a man younger than 45 who received the YFV17D yellow fever vaccine.

A single count supports this clonotype. J is TRBJ2-2 and V is TRBV25-1; D ambiguous. Germline CDR1 and CDR2: MGHDK and SYGVNS. This CDR3 is built from 11 residues. The V gene lost 6 bases and the J gene lost 6 bases, with 5 bases spanning the gap. As DNA, the CDR3 is TGTGCCAGCAGGGGCCCCGGGGAGCTGTTTTTT. It codes for CASRGPGELFF.

This clonotype has just a few counts. V usage is TRBV14 and J usage is TRBJ2-3, with D hard to call. The CDR3 runs 17 residues. V lost 5 bases and J lost 2, with 20 bases in between. CDR1 and CDR2 from the germline V gene are SGHDN and FVKESK. The CDR3 coding sequence is TGTGCCAGCAGCAAAGGAAGGCTTTCCGGAGACACAGATACGCAGTATTTT. Translating gives CASSKGRLSGDTDTQYF.

The chain is built from TRBV7-2 and TRBJ2-5, with 8 bases fitting TRBD1. V lost 5 bases and J lost 5; bases outside the gene matches: 10. CDR3 length: 15 residues. The germline V gene has CDR1 SGHTA and CDR2 FQGNSA. The CDR3 is CASSPDGQGRETQYF. DNA for the CDR3: TGTGCCAGCAGCCCTGACGGACAGGGCCGCGAGACCCAGTACTTC.

This clonotype appeared once. This sequence joins TRBV12-3 or TRBV12-4 and TRBJ1-1; no clear D. The CDR3 consists of 14 residues. The germline V and J ends were trimmed by 7 bases and 0 bases, with 12 bases remaining between them. The CDR3 spells CASTWTGLNTEAFF. The CDR3 DNA sequence: TGTGCCAGCACCTGGACGGGATTGAACACTGAAGCTTTCTTT.

This sequence joins TRBV6-2 or TRBV6-3 and TRBJ2-1, with 12 bases aligning to TRBD2. The CDR3 contains 18 residues. J was trimmed by 7 bases and V by 6 bases; bases with no gene match: 16. CDR1 is MNHEY, CDR2 SVGEGT, per germline. In nucleotides, the CDR3 is TGTGCCAGCAGCCATGGCCTAGCGGGAGGGCCTGTGTTGAATGAGCAGTTCTTC. It codes for CASSHGLAGGPVLNEQFF.

This clonotype was recorded a few times. The CDR3 region is CASSWTSGDEQYF. The CDR3 coding sequence is TGTGCCAGCAGCTGGACTAGCGGTGACGAGCAGTACTTC. The gene calls are TRBV5-5 and TRBJ2-7; 10 bases match TRBD2. V trimming: 3 bases; J trimming: 5 bases; junction bases outside the gene matches: 2. The CDR3 sequence is 13 residues long. Germline values: CDR1 SGHKS, CDR2 YYEKEE (reference sequence). The variable domain in full, with the rest retrieved from reference TRBV5-5 and TRBJ2-7, is DAGVTQSPTHLIKTRGQQVTLRCSPISGHKSVSWYQQVLGQGPQFIFQYYEKEERGRGNFPDRFSARQFPNYSSELNVNALLLGDSALYLCASSWTSGDEQYFGPGTRLTVT.

This rearrangement joins TRBV28 to TRBJ1-6, with 7 bases matching TRBD1. The CDR3 totals 17 residues. Trimming removed 7 bases from V and 0 bases from J; junction bases left unmatched: 9. Germline CDR1 and CDR2: MDHEN and SYDVKM. The CDR3 DNA is TGTGCCAGCAAAAGGGGGCGCGGAGGCTCCTATAATTCACCCCTCCACTTT. Translation: CASKRGRGGSYNSPLHF.

This clonotype has a handful of counts. A read error may produce the germline difference seen at one junction end. The genes are TRBV6-1 and TRBJ2-2; TRBD1 aligns across 8 bases. Germline loops: CDR1 MNHNS, CDR2 SASEGT. This CDR3 region has 15 residues. In DNA form, the CDR3 reads TGTGCCAGCAGAGAAGGACAGGGTGGCACCGGGGAGCTGTTTTTT. Translation gives CASREGQGGTGELFF.

This clonotype showed up just a few times. The V gene is TRBV7-9, the J gene TRBJ2-7, with D unclear. V dropped 3 bases and J dropped 5 bases, with 11 bases sitting between them. Germline CDR1 and CDR2: SEHNR and FQNEAQ (reference sequence). The CDR3 is made up of 13 amino acids. CDR3 residues: CASSFVEPHEQYF. Written as DNA, the CDR3 is TGTGCCAGCAGCTTCGTGGAGCCCCACGAGCAGTACTTC.

This clonotype came up many times. The rearrangement links TRBV24-1 to TRBJ1-5; no firm D call. Germline values: CDR1 KGHDR, CDR2 SFDVKD. The CDR3 is 14 amino acids. Trimming left V 7 bases short and J 2 bases short, with 11 bases between. CDR3 nucleotide sequence: TGTGCCACCAGGGGAGGGCACGGCAATCAGCCCCAGCATTTT. Encoded protein: CATRGGHGNQPQHF.

This rearrangement joins TRBV14 to TRBJ2-7; 11 nucleotides align to TRBD2. Germline V gene lookup returns CDR1 SGHDN and CDR2 FVKESK. V lost 5 bases and J lost 3; bases outside the gene matches: 15. The CDR3 runs to 18 residues. The CDR3 bases are TGTGCCAGCAGCAAGGGTCAAAAGGCACTAGCGGGAGTCTACGAGCAGTACTTC. This sequence encodes CASSKGQKALAGVYEQYF.

This chain joins TRBV12-3 or TRBV12-4 and TRBJ2-3, with unresolved D. The V and J ends lost 5 bases and 4 bases respectively, with 16 bases between them. The CDR3 is 15 residues long. The CDR3 here is CASSHRQGLADTQYF. The CDR3 nucleotides read TGTGCCAGCAGTCATCGACAAGGGCTGGCAGATACGCAGTATTTT.

The V call is TRBV6-5, the J call TRBJ2-7; TRBD2 might be the D (6 bases). The germline gives CDR1 MNHEY, CDR2 SVGAGI. CDR3 size: 16 residues. Trimming left V 0 bases short and J 0 bases short, with 12 bases between. The CDR3 reads CASSYSSSGSSYEQYF. The CDR3 bases are TGTGCCAGCAGTTACTCGAGTAGCGGCAGCTCCTACGAGCAGTACTTC.

This clonotype was picked up a small number of times. The CDR3 spells CASREPSNQPQHF. The CDR3 DNA reads as TGTGCCAGCAGAGAACCTAGCAATCAGCCCCAGCATTTT. The V and J genes are TRBV2 and TRBJ1-5, with no clear D. V shed 6 bases and J shed 0 bases, with 6 bases lying between them. The CDR3 is 13 amino acids. Per germline, CDR1 SNHLY and CDR2 FYNNEI.